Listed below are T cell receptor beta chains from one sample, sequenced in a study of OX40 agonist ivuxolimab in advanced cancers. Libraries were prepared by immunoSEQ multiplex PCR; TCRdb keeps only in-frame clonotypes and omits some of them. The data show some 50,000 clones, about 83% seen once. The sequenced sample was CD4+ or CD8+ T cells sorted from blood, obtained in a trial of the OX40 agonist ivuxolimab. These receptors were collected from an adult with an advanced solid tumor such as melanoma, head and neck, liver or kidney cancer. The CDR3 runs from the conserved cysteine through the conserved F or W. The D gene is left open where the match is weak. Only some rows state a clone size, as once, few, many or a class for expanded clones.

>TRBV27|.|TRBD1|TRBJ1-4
CASSRTGASREKLFF
TGTGCCAGCAGTCGTACAGGGGCTTCAAGGGAAAAACTGTTTTTT
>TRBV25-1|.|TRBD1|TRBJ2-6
CASLGTGGADGANVLTF
TGTGCCAGCTTAGGGACAGGGGGCGCGGATGGGGCCAACGTCCTGACTTTC
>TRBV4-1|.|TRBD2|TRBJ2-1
CASSQGGLAGENEQFF
TGCGCCAGCAGCCAAGGTGGGCTAGCGGGAGAGAATGAGCAGTTCTTC
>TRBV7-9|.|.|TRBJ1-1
CASSLERRNTEAFF
TGTGCCAGCAGCTTAGAACGTAGGAACACTGAAGCTTTCTTT
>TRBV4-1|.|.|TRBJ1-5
CASSPGRGNQPQHF
TGCGCCAGCAGCCCTGGCCGAGGCAATCAGCCCCAGCATTTT
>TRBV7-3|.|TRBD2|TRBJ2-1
CASSLYGGRNPYNEQFF
TGTGCCAGCAGCTTATACGGCGGGAGGAATCCCTACAATGAGCAGTTCTTC
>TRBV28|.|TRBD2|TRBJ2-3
CASSFFRVAGGVDTQYF
TGTGCCAGCAGTTTCTTTCGGGTAGCGGGAGGAGTAGATACGCAGTATTTT
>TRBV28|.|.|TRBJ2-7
CASSLPGQPYEQYF
TGTGCCAGCAGTTTACCGGGACAACCCTACGAGCAGTACTTC
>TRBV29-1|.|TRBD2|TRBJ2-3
CSAWTSGEGDTQYF
TGCAGCGCTTGGACTAGCGGTGAAGGGGATACGCAGTATTTT
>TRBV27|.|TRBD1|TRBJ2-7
CASSLDRGWDEQYF
TGTGCCAGCAGTCTCGACAGGGGCTGGGACGAGCAGTACTTC
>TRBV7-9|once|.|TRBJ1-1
CASSFAEYTEAFF
TGTGCCAGCAGCTTTGCAGAATACACTGAAGCTTTCTTT
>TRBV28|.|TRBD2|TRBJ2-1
CASSPGTSGSELYNEQFF
TGTGCCAGCAGTCCCGGGACTAGCGGGAGTGAGCTCTACAATGAGCAGTTCTTC
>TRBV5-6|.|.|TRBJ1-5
CASSSGTLGQPQHF
TGTGCCAGCAGTTCCGGGACTTTAGGTCAGCCCCAGCATTTT
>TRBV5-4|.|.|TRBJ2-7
CASSLGTGRNYEQYF
TGTGCCAGCAGCTTGGGGACGGGACGGAACTACGAGCAGTACTTC
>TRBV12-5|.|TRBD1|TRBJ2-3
CASGPETGADTQYF
TGTGCTAGTGGTCCTGAAACAGGGGCAGATACGCAGTATTTT
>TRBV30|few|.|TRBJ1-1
CAWRGGPNTEAFF
TGTGCCTGGAGGGGGGGACCGAACACTGAAGCTTTCTTT
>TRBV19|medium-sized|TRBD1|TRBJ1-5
CASSWGTGGRNNQPQHF
TGTGCCAGTAGCTGGGGGACAGGGGGCCGGAACAATCAGCCCCAGCATTTT
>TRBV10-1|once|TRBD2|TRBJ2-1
CASSETSGVNNEQFF
TGCGCCAGCAGTGAGACTAGCGGGGTGAACAATGAGCAGTTCTTC
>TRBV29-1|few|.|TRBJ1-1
CSVFPGAEAFF
TGCAGCGTTTTTCCGGGCGCTGAAGCTTTCTTT
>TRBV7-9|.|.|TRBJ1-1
CASSRPNAGTEAFF
TGTGCCAGCAGCCGACCTAATGCGGGTACTGAAGCTTTCTTT
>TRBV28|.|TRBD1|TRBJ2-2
CASSKISDRGEKLFF
TGTGCCAGCAGTAAAATATCCGACAGGGGCGAAAAGCTGTTTTTT
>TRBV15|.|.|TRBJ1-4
CATSRGSVGGNEKLFF
TGTGCCACCAGCAGAGGTAGTGTAGGAGGAAATGAAAAACTGTTTTTT
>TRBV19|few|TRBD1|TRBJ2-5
CASSRTGRETQYF
TGTGCCAGTAGTAGGACAGGGAGGGAGACCCAGTACTTC
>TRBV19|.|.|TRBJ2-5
CASSIEETQYF
TGTGCCAGTAGTATCGAAGAGACCCAGTACTTC
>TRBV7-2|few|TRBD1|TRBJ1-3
CASSTRSGTGTLSGNTIYF
TGTGCCAGCAGCACCCGGTCCGGGACAGGGACCCTCTCTGGAAACACCATATATTTT